This TCR beta chain is drawn from a study of blood T cell repertoires in COVID-19. This CDR3 has 14 amino acids. The germline V and J ends were trimmed by 5 bases and 10 bases, with 15 bases remaining between them. CDR1 and CDR2 from the germline V gene are PRHDT and FYEKMQ (reference sequence). Clones were sequenced by immunoSEQ multiplex PCR, and TCRdb holds only the in-frame ones, with some missing. The sample carries about 63,000 clones, around 80% recorded once. Sequenced sample: peripheral blood. This TCR derives from a human donor in a cohort sampled during active COVID-19. The genes are TRBV13 and TRBJ1-6; D possibly corresponds to TRBD1 (5 bases). CDR3: CASSPGTRGSPLHF. CDR3 DNA sequence: TGTGCCAGCAGCCCAGGGACTCGGGGATCACCCCTCCACTTT. The full variable domain, rest sourced from reference TRBV13 and TRBJ1-6, is AAGVIQSPRHLIKEKRETATLKCYPIPRHDTVYWYQQGPGQDPQFLISFYEKMQSDKGSIPDRFSAQQFSDYHSELNMSSLELGDSALYFCASSPGTRGSPLHFGNGTRLTVT.